This T cell receptor beta chain was obtained from a study of blood T cell repertoires in COVID-19 (dated by TCRdb to 2018 to 2020). In the study overall: Samples from collaborators originated in the United States, Italy and Spain and spanned both the acute and convalescent phases of COVID-19. Deeply sampled blood TCRbeta repertoires from subjects exposed to, actively infected with, or recovered from COVID-19 were included in the dataset. Samples came from the ongoing ImmuneRACE study (first 160 participants) plus 1,254 subjects from 6 global collaborators. The repertoires were made available in a free public database intended to serve as a resource for research on the immune response to SARS-CoV-2. The sample metadata nearly always contained a de-identified subject ID, COVID-19 status, age in years and sex. The material from the prospective study consisted of cDNA or gDNA derived from T cells, B-cell-depleted T cells, or PBMCs. Where HLA class I and class II types were available, the types were taken from metadata supplied by the sample provider, not from assay-based typing.

TCRbeta CDR3 regions were amplified from genomic DNA using the immunoSEQ Assay, a bias-controlled multiplex PCR. Turning to the authors' computational methods: The number of nucleated cells in each sample was estimated by amplification of reference gene primers within the assay. To quantify the absolute abundance of each unique TCRbeta CDR3 rearrangement, sequence reads were collapsed and filtered. For each sample, productive Simpson clonality was calculated by taking the square root of Simpson's diversity index across productive rearrangements. TCRdb limited this immuneACCESS table to in-frame rearrangements with V and J called. A share of clones is missing; checked studies link under half to unresolved V genes, and the rest is unexplained. V and J calls plus clone size are reproduced from that table; the DNA served to infer D and trimming. The sample table lists tens of thousands of clones, over 75% of them with a count of one. The ten largest clonotypes hold around 3% of the sample.

Regarding this clone: What antigen it recognizes has not been identified. No base qualities exist here, and no much larger clone lies one base off it.

CDR1 and CDR2 are read off the germline V gene (reference sequence) as SGHKS and YYEKEE. The CDR3 has 15 amino acids, counting the end cysteine and phenylalanine. The DNA shown is the 45-base CDR3, in frame from base 1. V loses 4 bases at its end and J loses 8 bases; junction bases beyond the gene matches: 10. Whole blood was collected in K2EDTA tubes by collaborating institutions according to the institutions' own protocols. For TCRbeta analysis, collaborator samples were shipped as frozen whole blood, as isolated PBMCs, or as DNA extracted from either sample type. Overall results and qualifications from the work: The amount of clinical and demographic metadata varied by source and participant and was provided uncurated.

The sequence was obtained from a man aged 45-60 years with active COVID-19. The sequencing input was peripheral blood. The rearranged segments are TRBV5-5 and TRBJ1-4, with TRBD1 identical over 8 junction bases. The encoded CDR3 is CASSPTQGAREKLFF. The DNA sequence is TGTGCCAGCAGCCCCACGCAGGGGGCTAGGGAAAAACTGTTTTTT.